This T cell receptor beta chain was found in a study of response to subunit inactivated influenza vaccine. Study results and limitations: The authors suggested that few new T cells are recruited per seasonal influenza vaccination.

There are a few counts of this clonotype. Its antigen is not known. The CDR3 consists of 14 residues. The germline CDR1 and CDR2 sequences are SGHRS and YFSETQ. The V and J ends lost 1 base and 8 bases respectively, with 16 bases between them. One entry per CDR3 protein, called by TCRdb with MiXCR from the RT-PCR reads. The table has 540,000 or so distinct CDR3 sequences, over 10% seen once. V is TRBV5-1 and J is TRBJ2-7, with a tentative D call TRBD1 (6 bases). The sequenced sample was PBMCs from blood, obtained about 6 weeks after vaccination. The sequence derives from a man aged 50-59 years who received an inactivated influenza vaccine. Here the CDR3 reads CASSLRTGSGQQYF. CDR3 bases: TGCGCCAGCAGCTTGCGCACAGGGTCCGGGCAGCAGTACTTC.